Listed below are T cell receptor beta chains from one sample, sequenced in a study of radiotherapy plus CTLA-4 blockade in lung cancer. Some clones are missing from TCRdb's copy, which holds only in-frame ones; the method was immunoSEQ multiplex PCR. The table has about 78,000 clones, around 85% seen once. Sample: peripheral blood, taken from a patient treated with radiotherapy plus ipilimumab. The receptors were sampled from a human donor with non-small cell lung cancer who had a partial response to radiotherapy plus ipilimumab. The CDR3 runs from the conserved cysteine through the conserved F or W.

cdr3_aa: CASSLQGASNEKLFF
j_call: TRBJ1-4
v_call: TRBV9

cdr3_aa: CASSPHRDIADTQYF
j_call: TRBJ2-3
v_call: TRBV28

cdr3_aa: CASSLIGGSYTDTQYF
j_call: TRBJ2-3
v_call: TRBV7-3

cdr3_aa: CASVQGHPYEQYF
j_call: TRBJ2-7
v_call: TRBV6-5

cdr3_aa: CASSDSAGGVDTQYF
j_call: TRBJ2-3
v_call: TRBV6-4

cdr3_aa: CASSPNRGPLNTEAFF
j_call: TRBJ1-1
v_call: TRBV28

cdr3_aa: CASSLTTGGRQETQYF
j_call: TRBJ2-5
v_call: TRBV5-1

cdr3_aa: CASSVQAGGHNEQFF
j_call: TRBJ2-1
v_call: TRBV6-1

cdr3_aa: CASSYSGGDQYF
j_call: TRBJ2-5
v_call: TRBV6-5

cdr3_aa: CASNLPVTEAFF
j_call: TRBJ1-1
v_call: TRBV2

cdr3_aa: CARIDPRTHTYNEQFF
j_call: TRBJ2-1
v_call: TRBV19

cdr3_aa: CASSYGQGSRGYTF
j_call: TRBJ1-2
v_call: TRBV27

cdr3_aa: CASSEGTGAGEKLFF
j_call: TRBJ1-4
v_call: TRBV9

cdr3_aa: CASSELAEYNEQFF
j_call: TRBJ2-1
v_call: TRBV2

cdr3_aa: CASSPGGEPFYGYTF
j_call: TRBJ1-2
v_call: TRBV7-2

cdr3_aa: CASSTTGLEGYTF
j_call: TRBJ1-2
v_call: TRBV19

cdr3_aa: CASRLGAGGYEQYF
j_call: TRBJ2-7
v_call: TRBV7-2

cdr3_aa: CASSLHPGSNTGELFF
j_call: TRBJ2-2
v_call: TRBV5-1

cdr3_aa: CASSEQGWGDTEAFF
j_call: TRBJ1-1
v_call: TRBV6-4

cdr3_aa: CASSLGGLAGATGELFF
j_call: TRBJ2-2
v_call: TRBV5-1

cdr3_aa: CASSVGPGDEQFF
j_call: TRBJ2-1
v_call: TRBV25-1

cdr3_aa: CASSSPLGTDTQYF
j_call: TRBJ2-3
v_call: TRBV28

cdr3_aa: CASSRDRGNQPQHF
j_call: TRBJ1-5
v_call: TRBV28